This TCR beta chain originates from a study of shared clonotypes between healthy human individuals. Background on the study: The plates for each donor numbered three CD4 naive, three CD4 memory, two CD8 naive and one CD8 memory.

All donors were healthy HIV-negative adults lacking recent acute infections or vaccinations. The protocol was immunoSEQ multiplex PCR, while the TCRdb copy is restricted to in-frame clones and leaves out a portion. The sample includes some 1,100,000 clones, around 78% of them seen just once. The V gene's germline CDR1 is MDHEN and CDR2 SYDVKM. V gave up 6 bases and J gave up 5 bases; unmatched junction bases: 16. The CDR3 covers 17 residues. Sequenced input: memory CD4+ T cells from PBMCs. Subset of the sample: CD45RA-negative fraction. This chain uses TRBV28 with TRBJ1-1, with 9 bases matching TRBD1. This clonotype originated in a man between 18 and 29 years old in good health. Some clones in this sample may be carry-over from other donors' samples. DNA of the CDR3: TGTGCCAGCAGACCCCGCACACAGGGGGCAAGGTCGACTGAAGCTTTCTTT. Translation gives CASRPRTQGARSTEAFF.